The 21 T cell receptor beta chains given below trace back to one sample, sequenced in a study of vaccination and CD4 T cells after COVID-19. The sample's treatment: roughly 10-day PBMC culture with coronavirus spike peptide pools or control peptides (ViraFEST assay). The Oncomine TCR Beta short-read assay was applied to DNA of cultured CD4+ T cells. TCRdb itself ran the PCR reads through MiXCR, one entry per CDR3 protein. Here the sample spans 8,500 to 14,000 distinct CDR3 sequences, under 30% being singletons. Antigen specificity for these receptors is unknown. The sample comprised cultured CD4+ T cells from blood. The receptor set was obtained from a human donor with COVID-19.

The CDR3 DNA follows: TGTGCCTGGAGTGTACTTAGAGGGGTCATTGACTCACCCCTCCACTTT. This codes for CAWSVLRGVIDSPLHF. This chain uses TRBV30 with TRBJ1-6; a possible D gene is TRBD1 (5 bases). Germline V gives CDR1 GTSNPN, CDR2 SVGIG (reference sequence). The CDR3 spans 16 residues. Trimming took off 0 bases at V and 10 bases at J, with 19 bases between the two ends.

CDR3 sequence: CAWSVGLGNQPQHF. Here the CDR3 DNA reads TGTGCCTGGAGTGTGGGACTCGGGAATCAGCCCCAGCATTTT. V is TRBV30 and J is TRBJ1-5; TRBD1 is a possible D gene (5 bases). V lost 0 bases to trimming and J lost 4 bases, with 10 bases between them. The length of the CDR3 is 14 residues. Germline V gene lookup returns CDR1 GTSNPN and CDR2 SVGIG (reference sequence).

The chain links TRBV6-2 or TRBV6-3 to TRBJ1-6, with TRBD1 matching 7 bases. The CDR3 extends over 16 amino acids. Germline values: CDR1 MNHEY, CDR2 SVGEGT. J gave up 6 bases and V 2 bases, and 7 bases lay outside the gene matches. CDR3 amino acids: CASSYIQGEPNSPLHF. CDR3 bases: TGTGCCAGCAGTTACATCCAGGGGGAACCTAATTCACCCCTCCACTTT.

This clonotype was seen a handful of times. The V gene is TRBV6-2 or TRBV6-3, the J gene TRBJ2-3; TRBD2 agrees at 7 bases. Germline V CDR1 and CDR2: MNHEY, SVGEGT. The CDR3 extends over 17 amino acids. Unmatched junction bases numbered 6, after V lost 0 bases and J lost 0 bases. CDR3 sequence: CASSYSMTSFSTDTQYF. CDR3 DNA sequence: TGTGCCAGCAGTTACTCGATGACTAGCTTTAGCACAGATACGCAGTATTTT.

This sequence joins TRBV12-5 and TRBJ2-5; perhaps TRBD2 as D (6 bases). V gave up 2 bases and J gave up 5 bases, with 9 bases separating them. Germline V lookup: CDR1 LGHNT, CDR2 FRNRAP. The CDR3 extends over 13 amino acids. The DNA of the CDR3 is TGTGCTAGTGGTTTGATCGCGGGGGAGACCCAGTACTTC. Protein product: CASGLIAGETQYF. Supplemented by reference TRBV12-5 and TRBJ2-5, the full variable domain reads DARVTQTPRHKVTEMGQEVTMRCQPILGHNTVFWYRQTMMQGLELLAYFRNRAPLDDSGMPKDRFSAEMPDATLATLKIQPSEPRDSAVYFCASGLIAGETQYFGPGTRLLVL.

In this sample, this clonotype turned up a few times. The genes are TRBV28 and TRBJ1-5, with D possibly TRBD1 on 6 matching bases. The germline gives CDR1 MDHEN, CDR2 SYDVKM. V was clipped by 8 bases and J by 5 bases, with 13 bases between them. There are 13 residues in the CDR3. Here the CDR3 reads CASGQGLDQPQHF. The CDR3, as DNA: TGTGCCAGCGGGCAGGGGTTGGATCAGCCCCAGCATTTT.

This rearrangement joins TRBV25-1 to TRBJ2-7; TRBD1 matches at 7 bases. V shed 4 bases and J 4 bases; nucleotides not matched to a gene: 4. The CDR3 is made up of 13 amino acids. Germline lookup yields CDR1 MGHDK and CDR2 SYGVNS. The CDR3 loop is CASSGLTGYEQYF. The DNA for the CDR3 is TGTGCCAGCAGTGGCCTGACAGGGTACGAGCAGTACTTC.

The chain joins TRBV28 to TRBJ1-2, with D tentatively TRBD1 (6 bases). The V end was cut by 3 bases, the J end by 5 bases, with 13 bases between. This CDR3 region has 14 residues. Per the germline V gene, CDR1 is MDHEN and CDR2 is SYDVKM. CDR3: CASSLDPTGYGYTF. The CDR3, as DNA: TGTGCCAGCAGTTTGGATCCGACAGGTTATGGCTACACCTTC.

The J gene is TRBJ1-4, the V gene TRBV19; 8 bases align to TRBD1. J lost 7 bases, V lost 4 bases, and 8 bases had no gene match. The CDR3 runs to 15 residues. CDR1 and CDR2 (germline): LNHDA, SQIVND (reference sequence). The CDR3 reads CASSRTGREVEKLFF. For the CDR3, the DNA is TGTGCCAGTAGTAGGACAGGGCGGGAGGTTGAAAAACTGTTTTTT.

Remarks on this clonotype: The junction shows a germline mismatch at one end, possibly a read error. The V call is TRBV7-7, the J call TRBJ2-5; 7 bases match TRBD1. Germline assignment: CDR1 SSHAT and CDR2 FNYEAQ (reference sequence). The CDR3 spans 16 residues. CDR3: CASSLSTGVWSETQYF. The CDR3 bases are TGTGCTAGCAGCTTATCCACAGGGGTTTGGTCGGAGACCCAGTACTTC.

The J gene is TRBJ1-2, the V gene TRBV6-5; D not certain. The CDR3 runs 15 residues. V shed 0 bases and J shed 0 bases, with 8 bases lying between them. In germline, CDR1 is MNHEY, CDR2 SVGAGI. CDR3 protein: CASSYSPITNYGYTF. CDR3 DNA: TGTGCCAGCAGTTACTCGCCGATTACTAACTATGGCTACACCTTC.

Here the CDR3 reads CASSLDRFGTDTQYF. CDR3 coding DNA: TGCGCCAGCAGCTTGGATCGGTTCGGCACAGATACGCAGTATTTT. This chain joins TRBV5-1 and TRBJ2-3; no clear D. Germline V CDR1 and CDR2: SGHRS, YFSETQ. The CDR3 covers 15 residues. Between the trimmed V and J ends, which lost 0 bases and 1 base, there was a span of 9 bases.

J is TRBJ2-1 and V is TRBV11-3; the match to TRBD2 covers 12 bases. Germline loops: CDR1 SGHNT, CDR2 YENEEA. This CDR3 is built from 16 residues. Trimming took 5 bases from V and 8 from J; bases not matched to a gene: 10. The CDR3 reads CASSQRTSGVGDEQFF. CDR3 in DNA: TGTGCCAGCAGCCAACGGACTAGCGGGGTGGGGGATGAGCAGTTCTTC.

V gene TRBV7-2 combines with J gene TRBJ2-1; D may be TRBD1 (5 bases). The CDR3 contains 14 residues. The ends were cut back, 0 bases at V and 12 bases at J, with 15 bases in the middle. The germline CDR1 and CDR2 sequences are SGHTA and FQGNSA. The CDR3 is CASSLASGPFMQFF. The CDR3 region has the DNA TGTGCCAGCAGCTTAGCTTCAGGGCCCTTTATGCAGTTCTTC.

This clonotype was picked up a small number of times. The chain recombines TRBV19 with TRBJ1-4, with 9 bases fitting TRBD1. Germline loops: CDR1 LNHDA, CDR2 SQIVND (reference sequence). The CDR3 loop spans 12 amino acids. Trimming cost V 9 bases and J 6 bases; bases outside gene matches: 2. The CDR3, as DNA: TGTGCCAGCGGACAGGGGCATGAAAAACTGTTTTTT. This gives the protein CASGQGHEKLFF.

J is TRBJ2-1 and V is TRBV11-2, with TRBD2 identical over 7 bases. The germline CDR1 and CDR2 sequences are SGHAT and FQNNGV. Trimming cost V 0 bases and J 12 bases; bases outside gene matches: 2. There are 12 residues in the CDR3. CDR3 nucleotides: TGTGCCAGCAGCTTAGACGGCGGGGGGCAGTTCTTC. As protein: CASSLDGGGQFF.

The sample holds a few counts of this clonotype. This chain joins TRBV19 and TRBJ1-6, with 8 bases identical to TRBD1. J gave up 8 bases and V 5 bases, and 11 bases lay outside the gene matches. Germline V lookup: CDR1 LNHDA, CDR2 SQIVND (reference sequence). The CDR3 runs 16 residues. The CDR3 nucleotides read TGTGCCAGTAGTGTGGCCTGGACAGGGAGTGATTCACCCCTCCACTTT. The encoded protein is CASSVAWTGSDSPLHF.

The V gene is TRBV2, the J gene TRBJ2-3; maybe TRBD2 (5 bases). The V end was cut by 7 bases, the J end by 0 bases, with 14 bases between. The CDR3 contains 15 residues. Germline CDR1 reads SNHLY; CDR2 reads FYNNEI. DNA of the CDR3: TGTGCCAGCAATCCTAGGGCGGGTAGCACAGATACGCAGTATTTT. Encoded protein: CASNPRAGSTDTQYF.

The chain has TRBV7-2 and TRBJ1-2; the D is unclear. Trimming stripped 5 bases from V and 7 bases from J, with 11 bases between. This CDR3 has 12 residues. Germline loops: CDR1 SGHTA, CDR2 FQGNSA. CDR3 bases: TGTGCCAGCAGCCAACGACGCTCTGGCTACACCTTC. It specifies CASSQRRSGYTF.

The chain recombines TRBV7-8 with TRBJ2-1; TRBD1 might be the D (5 bases). Germline V gene sequence: CDR1 SGHVS, CDR2 FQNEAQ. The germline V and J ends were trimmed by 4 bases and 0 bases, with 13 bases remaining between them. This CDR3 comprises 16 residues. The CDR3 DNA is TGTGCCAGCAGCTCCCAAGGGGCAGGCTCCTACAATGAGCAGTTCTTC. Its protein product is CASSSQGAGSYNEQFF. Full variable domain (remainder filled in from reference TRBV7-8 and TRBJ2-1): GAGVSQSPRYKVAKRGQDVALRCDPISGHVSLFWYQQALGQGPEFLTYFQNEAQLDKSGLPSDRFFAERPEGSVSTLKIQRTQQEDSAVYLCASSSQGAGSYNEQFFGPGTRLTVL.

This clonotype was seen a few times. This chain connects TRBV2 to TRBJ1-1; weak D call: TRBD1 (5 bases). The CDR3 runs to 14 residues. The germline CDR1 and CDR2 sequences are SNHLY and FYNNEI. The ends were cut back, 7 bases at V and 6 bases at J, with 18 bases in the middle. CDR3 sequence: CASTLSRATAEAFF. CDR3 bases: TGTGCCAGCACCCTGTCCAGGGCCACGGCTGAAGCTTTCTTT.